These T cell receptor beta chains were read from a single sample in a study of T cell changes during pregnancy in multiple sclerosis. Libraries were prepared by immunoSEQ multiplex PCR; TCRdb keeps only in-frame clonotypes and omits some of them. The repertoire holds about 40,000 clones, with approximately 91% as singletons. The sample consisted of PBMCs (not recorded whether the cells were cultured). The origin of the receptors is a female donor with multiple sclerosis, enrolled in a pregnancy study. Each CDR3 is given with its conserved first and last residue. Each record gives: CDR3 DNA, CDR3 protein, J gene, clone size, V gene, D gene. A D gene is named only where the DNA matches it firmly. Clone size is given for some rows only: seen once, a few or many times, or a class if the clone is expanded.

cdr3_nt: TGTGCCAGTAGTGAAACAGGGGGCTTGGGCACCGGGGAGCTGTTTTTT; cdr3_aa: CASSETGGLGTGELFF; j_call: TRBJ2-2; clone_size: once; v_call: TRBV19; d_call: TRBD1
cdr3_nt: TGTGCCAGCTCGAGGACTAGCCTTGCCGAGCAGTACTTC; cdr3_aa: CASSRTSLAEQYF; j_call: TRBJ2-7; clone_size: -; v_call: TRBV6-5; d_call: TRBD2
cdr3_nt: TGTGCCAGCAGCTTGTCTGCAGGGACCTACGAGCAGTACTTC; cdr3_aa: CASSLSAGTYEQYF; j_call: TRBJ2-7; clone_size: -; v_call: TRBV5-4; d_call: -
cdr3_nt: TGTGCCAGTAGTCGGAGCGCGGGGTCGGCTGGGGCCAACGTCCTGACTTTC; cdr3_aa: CASSRSAGSAGANVLTF; j_call: TRBJ2-6; clone_size: -; v_call: TRBV19; d_call: -
cdr3_nt: TGTGCCAGCAGCGTAGCCGGGGCAAGCTCTGGAAACACCATATATTTT; cdr3_aa: CASSVAGASSGNTIYF; j_call: TRBJ1-3; clone_size: -; v_call: TRBV9; d_call: -
cdr3_nt: TGTGCCAGCAGCGCCCAAGGAGGGTCCAAAAACATTCAGTACTTC; cdr3_aa: CASSAQGGSKNIQYF; j_call: TRBJ2-4; clone_size: -; v_call: TRBV7-9; d_call: -
cdr3_nt: TGTGCCTGGAGTGTACGAAGGTCCCCCACCCGAAACACCATATATTTT; cdr3_aa: CAWSVRRSPTRNTIYF; j_call: TRBJ1-3; clone_size: -; v_call: TRBV30; d_call: -
cdr3_nt: TGTGCCAGCCGCCGGGCGAGTGGGGAGACCCAGTACTTC; cdr3_aa: CASRRASGETQYF; j_call: TRBJ2-5; clone_size: once; v_call: TRBV27; d_call: -
cdr3_nt: TGTGCCAGTAGTAGGCTTAGACAGGGGGCCGGGGAGCTGTTTTTT; cdr3_aa: CASSRLRQGAGELFF; j_call: TRBJ2-2; clone_size: -; v_call: TRBV19; d_call: TRBD1
cdr3_nt: TGTGCCAGTAGCTATCGTCTACTGGAACAAGAGACCCAGTACTTC; cdr3_aa: CASSYRLLEQETQYF; j_call: TRBJ2-5; clone_size: -; v_call: TRBV19; d_call: -
cdr3_nt: TGTGCCAGCTCACCGTTAACGTGGGGGGGCGGTGAAAAACTGTTTTTT; cdr3_aa: CASSPLTWGGGEKLFF; j_call: TRBJ1-4; clone_size: -; v_call: TRBV18; d_call: -
cdr3_nt: TGCGCCAGCAGCCAAGATGGATTCGGGGGCGATCAGCCCCAGCATTTT; cdr3_aa: CASSQDGFGGDQPQHF; j_call: TRBJ1-5; clone_size: -; v_call: TRBV4-1; d_call: -
cdr3_nt: TGTGCCAGCAGCCAACAGGCCAGCTCCTACAATGAGCAGTTCTTC; cdr3_aa: CASSQQASSYNEQFF; j_call: TRBJ2-1; clone_size: -; v_call: TRBV14; d_call: -
cdr3_nt: TGCGCCACAAAGGAACCCCGGGGCAATCAGCCCCAGCATTTT; cdr3_aa: CATKEPRGNQPQHF; j_call: TRBJ1-5; clone_size: -; v_call: TRBV10-2; d_call: -
cdr3_nt: TGTGCCAGCAGCCTGAACGTAGGGGGCACAGATACGCAGTATTTT; cdr3_aa: CASSLNVGGTDTQYF; j_call: TRBJ2-3; clone_size: -; v_call: TRBV6-5; d_call: -